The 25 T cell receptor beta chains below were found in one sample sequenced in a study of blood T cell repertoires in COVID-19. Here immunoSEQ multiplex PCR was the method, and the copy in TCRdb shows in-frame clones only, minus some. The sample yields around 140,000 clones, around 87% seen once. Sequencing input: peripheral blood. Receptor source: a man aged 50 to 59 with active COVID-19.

CDR3 protein: CASSYRSLPRGADTQYF. CDR3 DNA: TGTGCCAGCAGCTATAGGTCCCTTCCTAGAGGCGCAGATACGCAGTATTTT. The chain carries TRBV7-6 and TRBJ2-3; D remains ambiguous. V shed 4 bases and J shed 4 bases, with 21 bases lying between them. There are 17 residues in the CDR3. Germline lookup yields CDR1 SGHVS and CDR2 FNYEAQ.

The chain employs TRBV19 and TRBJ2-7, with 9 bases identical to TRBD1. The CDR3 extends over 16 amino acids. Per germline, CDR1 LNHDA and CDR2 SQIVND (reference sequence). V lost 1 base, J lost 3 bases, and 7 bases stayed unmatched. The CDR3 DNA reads TGTGCCAGTAGTATAGGCTGGACAGGGGCTTACTACGAGCAGTACTTC. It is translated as CASSIGWTGAYYEQYF.

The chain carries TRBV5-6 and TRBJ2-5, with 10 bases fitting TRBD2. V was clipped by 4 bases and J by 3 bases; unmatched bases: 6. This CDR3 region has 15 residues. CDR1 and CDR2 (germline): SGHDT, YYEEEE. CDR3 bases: TGTGCCAGCAGCCGCCTAGCGGGGGCCAAAGAGACCCAGTACTTC. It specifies CASSRLAGAKETQYF.

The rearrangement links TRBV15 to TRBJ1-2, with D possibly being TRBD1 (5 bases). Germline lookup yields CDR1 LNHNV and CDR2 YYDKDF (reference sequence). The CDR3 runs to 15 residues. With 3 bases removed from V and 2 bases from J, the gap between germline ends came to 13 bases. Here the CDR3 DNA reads TGTGCCACCAGCAGCTTCCAGACAGCGAACTATGGCTACACCTTC. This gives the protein CATSSFQTANYGYTF.

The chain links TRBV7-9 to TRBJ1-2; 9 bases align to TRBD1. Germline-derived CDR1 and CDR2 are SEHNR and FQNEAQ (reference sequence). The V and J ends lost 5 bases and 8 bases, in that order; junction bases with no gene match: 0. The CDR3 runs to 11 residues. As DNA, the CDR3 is TGTGCCAGCAGCGACAGGGGGGGCTACACCTTC. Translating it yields CASSDRGGYTF.

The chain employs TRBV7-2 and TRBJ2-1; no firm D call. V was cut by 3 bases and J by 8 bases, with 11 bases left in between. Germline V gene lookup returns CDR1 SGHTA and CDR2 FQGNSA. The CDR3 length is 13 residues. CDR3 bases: TGTGCCAGCAGCTTTAATCTATTGGATGAGCAGTTCTTC. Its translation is CASSFNLLDEQFF.

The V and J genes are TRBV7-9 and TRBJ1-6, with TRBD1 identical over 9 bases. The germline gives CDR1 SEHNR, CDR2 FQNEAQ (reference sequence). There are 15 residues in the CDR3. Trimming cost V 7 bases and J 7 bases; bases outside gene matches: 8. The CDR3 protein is CASKPQGTGNSPLHF. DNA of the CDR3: TGTGCCAGCAAGCCCCAGGGGACAGGGAATTCACCCCTCCACTTT.

CDR3 loop: CASSSKTRQPQHF. CDR3 in DNA: TGTGCCAGCAGCTCTAAGACACGGCAGCCCCAGCATTTT. This chain joins TRBV7-2 and TRBJ1-5, with D unresolved. Trimming took 4 bases from V and 7 from J, leaving 11 bases between them. From germline, CDR1 is SGHTA and CDR2 FQGNSA. This CDR3 has 13 amino acids.

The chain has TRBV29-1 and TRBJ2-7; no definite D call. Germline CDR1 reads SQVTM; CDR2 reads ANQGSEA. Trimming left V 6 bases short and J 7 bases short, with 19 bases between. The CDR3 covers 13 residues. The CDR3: CSVADREAQEQYF. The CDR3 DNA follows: TGCAGCGTCGCCGACCGAGAAGCGCAAGAGCAGTACTTC.

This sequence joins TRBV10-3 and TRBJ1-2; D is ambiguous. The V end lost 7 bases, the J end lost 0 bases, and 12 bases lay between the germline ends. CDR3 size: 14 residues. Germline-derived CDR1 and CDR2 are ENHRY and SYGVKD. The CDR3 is CAIKSILPNYGYTF. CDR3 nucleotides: TGTGCCATCAAATCCATACTTCCTAACTATGGCTACACCTTC.

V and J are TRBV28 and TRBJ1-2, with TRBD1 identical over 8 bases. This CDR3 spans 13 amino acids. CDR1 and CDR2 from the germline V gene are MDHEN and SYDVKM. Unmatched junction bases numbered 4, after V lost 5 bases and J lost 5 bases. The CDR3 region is CASSRTGLYGYTF. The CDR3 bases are TGTGCCAGCAGTAGGACAGGGCTATATGGCTACACCTTC.

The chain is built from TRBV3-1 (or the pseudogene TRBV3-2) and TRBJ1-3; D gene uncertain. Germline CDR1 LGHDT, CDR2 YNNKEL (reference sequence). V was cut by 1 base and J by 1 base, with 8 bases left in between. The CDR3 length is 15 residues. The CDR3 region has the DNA TGTGCCAGCAGCCAAGTACTACGGTCTGGAAACACCATATATTTT. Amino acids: CASSQVLRSGNTIYF.

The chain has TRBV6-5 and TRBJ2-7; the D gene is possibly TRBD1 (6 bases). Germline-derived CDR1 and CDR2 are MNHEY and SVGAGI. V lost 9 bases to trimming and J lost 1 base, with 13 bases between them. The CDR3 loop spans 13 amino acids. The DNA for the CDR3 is TGTGCCAGTTTCCGGGACATATCCTACGAGCAGTACTTC. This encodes CASFRDISYEQYF.

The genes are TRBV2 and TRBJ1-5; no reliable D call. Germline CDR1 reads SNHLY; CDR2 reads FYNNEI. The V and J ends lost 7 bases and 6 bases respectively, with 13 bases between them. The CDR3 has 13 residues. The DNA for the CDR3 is TGTGCCAGCACGGAGGTGTTTACTCAGCCCCAGCATTTT. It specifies CASTEVFTQPQHF.

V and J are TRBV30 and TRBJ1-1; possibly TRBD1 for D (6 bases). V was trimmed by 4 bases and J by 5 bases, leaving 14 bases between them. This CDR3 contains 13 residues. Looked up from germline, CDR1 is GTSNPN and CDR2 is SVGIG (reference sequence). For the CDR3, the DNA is TGTGCCTGGAAGCCCAGGGGAGATACTGAAGCTTTCTTT. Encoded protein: CAWKPRGDTEAFF.

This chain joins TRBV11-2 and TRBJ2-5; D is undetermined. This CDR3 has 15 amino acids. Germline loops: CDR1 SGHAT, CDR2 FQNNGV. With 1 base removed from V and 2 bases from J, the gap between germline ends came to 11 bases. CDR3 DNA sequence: TGTGCCAGCAGCTTAGGTTTATACCAGCAAGAGACCCAGTACTTC. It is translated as CASSLGLYQQETQYF.

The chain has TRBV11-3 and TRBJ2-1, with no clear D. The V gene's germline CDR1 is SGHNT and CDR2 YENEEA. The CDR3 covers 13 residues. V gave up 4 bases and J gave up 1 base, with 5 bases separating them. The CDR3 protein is CASSSSSYNEQFF. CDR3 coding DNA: TGTGCCAGCAGCTCCTCGTCCTACAATGAGCAGTTCTTC.

The CDR3 nucleotides read TGTGCCAGTAGTCCCACAGGCTACACCGGGGAGCTGTTTTTT. This translates into CASSPTGYTGELFF. The rearrangement links TRBV19 to TRBJ2-2; possibly TRBD1 for D (5 bases). The V end was cut by 5 bases, the J end by 3 bases, with 10 bases between. This CDR3 has 14 amino acids. The germline gives CDR1 LNHDA, CDR2 SQIVND (reference sequence).

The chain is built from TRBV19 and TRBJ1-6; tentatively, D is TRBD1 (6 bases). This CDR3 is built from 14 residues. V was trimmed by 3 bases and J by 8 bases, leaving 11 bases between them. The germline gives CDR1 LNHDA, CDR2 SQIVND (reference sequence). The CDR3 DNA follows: TGTGCCAGTAGTATCAGGACAGTAGATTCACCCCTCCACTTT. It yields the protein CASSIRTVDSPLHF.

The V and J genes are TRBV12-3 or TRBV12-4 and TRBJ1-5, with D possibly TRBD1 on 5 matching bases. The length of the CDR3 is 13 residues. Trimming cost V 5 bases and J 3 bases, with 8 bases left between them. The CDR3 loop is CASSRTHNQPQHF. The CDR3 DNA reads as TGTGCCAGCAGTCGGACACACAATCAGCCCCAGCATTTT.

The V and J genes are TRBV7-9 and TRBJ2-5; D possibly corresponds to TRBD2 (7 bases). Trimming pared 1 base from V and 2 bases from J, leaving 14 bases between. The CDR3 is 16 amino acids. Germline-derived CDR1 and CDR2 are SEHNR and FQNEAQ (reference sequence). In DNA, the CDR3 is TGTGCCAGCAGCTTAGTGGGCGCGGGGGCGCAAGAGACCCAGTACTTC. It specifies CASSLVGAGAQETQYF. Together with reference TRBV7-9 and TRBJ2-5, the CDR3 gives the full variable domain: DTGVSQNPRHKITKRGQNVTFRCDPISEHNRLYWYRQTLGQGPEFLTYFQNEAQLEKSRLLSDRFSAERPKGSFSTLEIQRTEQGDSAMYLCASSLVGAGAQETQYFGPGTRLLVL.

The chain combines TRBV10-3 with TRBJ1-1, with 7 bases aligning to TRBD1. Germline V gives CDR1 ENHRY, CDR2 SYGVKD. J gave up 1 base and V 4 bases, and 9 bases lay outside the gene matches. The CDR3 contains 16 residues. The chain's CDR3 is CAISGPVRTGNTEAFF. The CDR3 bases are TGTGCCATCAGTGGCCCCGTGAGGACAGGGAACACTGAAGCTTTCTTT.

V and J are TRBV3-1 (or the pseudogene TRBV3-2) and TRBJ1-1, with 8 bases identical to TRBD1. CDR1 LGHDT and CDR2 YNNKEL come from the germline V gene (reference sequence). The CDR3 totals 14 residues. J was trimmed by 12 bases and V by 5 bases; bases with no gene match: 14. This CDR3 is CASSAGSGGARTFF. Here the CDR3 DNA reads TGTGCCAGCAGCGCCGGCTCAGGGGGCGCGAGAACTTTCTTT.

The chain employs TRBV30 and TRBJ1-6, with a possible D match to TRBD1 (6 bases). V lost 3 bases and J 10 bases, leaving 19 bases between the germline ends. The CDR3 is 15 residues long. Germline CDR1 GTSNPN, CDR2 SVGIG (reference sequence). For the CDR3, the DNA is TGTGCCTGGAGGGGGGGGCCTAATCAGGGGTCACCCCTCCACTTT. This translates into CAWRGGPNQGSPLHF.

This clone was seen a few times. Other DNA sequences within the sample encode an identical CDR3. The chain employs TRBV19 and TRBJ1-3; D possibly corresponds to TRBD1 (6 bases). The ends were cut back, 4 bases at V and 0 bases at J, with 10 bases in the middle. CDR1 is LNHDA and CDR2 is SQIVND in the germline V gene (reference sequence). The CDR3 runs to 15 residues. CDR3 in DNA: TGTGCCAGTAGTACCGACAGGTCCTCTGGAAACACCATATATTTT. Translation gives CASSTDRSSGNTIYF.